The T cell receptor beta chain described here comes from a study of blood T cell repertoires in COVID-19. Across the study: Acute-phase and convalescent COVID-19 samples originated in the United States, Italy and Spain. T cells, B-cell-depleted T cells, or PBMCs provided the cDNA or gDNA that served as material.

Authors' analysis steps: It was from reference gene primer amplification that nucleated cell counts were estimated. TCRdb keeps only in-frame clones here, not all; method: immunoSEQ multiplex PCR. V, J and clone size are taken as reported in that table, and D and trimming were inferred from the DNA itself. The data contain 52,000 or so clones, approximately 84% of them seen just once; the ten biggest clones take up approximately 17%. The TCR was taken from a man between 65 and 85 years old with active COVID-19. Sequenced sample: peripheral blood.

The CDR3 loop is CASSSRFTRRTGSYEQYF. CDR3 DNA sequence: TGTGCCAGCAGCTCCCGATTCACCCGGCGGACTGGATCCTACGAGCAGTACTTC. The genes are TRBV7-6 and TRBJ2-7, with D perhaps matching TRBD2 (5 bases). The CDR3 is 18 amino acids. Trimming took off 4 bases at V and 1 base at J, with 23 bases between the two ends. The germline V gene encodes CDR1 SGHVS and CDR2 FNYEAQ.